Listed here are 22 T cell receptor beta chains from one sample, sequenced in a study of blood T cell repertoires in COVID-19. Measured with immunoSEQ multiplex PCR; TCRdb has only the in-frame clones, and not every one. The repertoire includes some 210,000 clones, about 83% of them detected once, and under 3.5% sits in the top ten. The material sequenced was peripheral blood. All receptors derive from a man aged 50 or older with active or convalescent COVID-19.

This chain joins TRBV9 and TRBJ2-3; D is unclear. This CDR3 has 16 amino acids. V lost 0 bases and J 0 bases, leaving 11 bases between the germline ends. CDR1 and CDR2 (germline): SGDLS, YYNGEE. The chain's CDR3 is CASSVGRQASTDTQYF. CDR3 nucleotides: TGTGCCAGCAGCGTAGGCCGTCAGGCAAGCACAGATACGCAGTATTTT.

The chain employs TRBV29-1 and TRBJ2-6; TRBD1 is a possible D gene (5 bases). This CDR3 contains 14 residues. Germline V gives CDR1 SQVTM, CDR2 ANQGSEA. The V end was cut by 6 bases, the J end by 0 bases, with 9 bases between. The CDR3, as DNA: TGCAGCGTGAAGCAGGGCTCTGGGGCCAACGTCCTGACTTTC. Protein product: CSVKQGSGANVLTF.

The chain uses TRBV9 and TRBJ2-1, with D uncertain. The CDR3 consists of 14 residues. With 7 bases removed from V and 2 bases from J, the gap between germline ends came to 13 bases. Germline CDR1 reads SGDLS; CDR2 reads YYNGEE. The CDR3 nucleotides are TGTGCCAGCCCCCCCCGGTGCCCCTACAATGAGCAGTTCTTC. This codes for CASPPRCPYNEQFF.

This clone came up once. This chain links TRBV11-2 with TRBJ1-4, with D perhaps TRBD1 (6 bases). CDR1 is SGHAT, CDR2 FQNNGV, per germline. The CDR3 runs to 15 residues. Trimming removed 5 bases from V and 8 bases from J, with 18 bases in between. In nucleotides, the CDR3 is TGTGCCAGCAGCACGGGGGCGGGGGTTGGAGAAAAACTGTTTTTT. It specifies CASSTGAGVGEKLFF.

This clone occurred a few times. The rearrangement joins TRBV7-8 to TRBJ2-7, with D possibly TRBD1 on 6 matching bases. Germline CDR1 SGHVS, CDR2 FQNEAQ. The ends were cut back, 0 bases at V and 3 bases at J, with 15 bases in the middle. The CDR3 loop spans 16 amino acids. The CDR3 bases are TGTGCCAGCAGCTTAGCGTCACAGGGATCGTTCTACGAGCAGTACTTC. Translating gives CASSLASQGSFYEQYF.

The J gene is TRBJ2-5, the V gene TRBV5-4; a possible D gene is TRBD2 (6 bases). V lost 1 base, J lost 1 base, and 14 bases lay in between. This CDR3 region has 16 residues. Germline V gene lookup returns CDR1 SGHNT and CDR2 YYREEE (reference sequence). CDR3 coding DNA: TGTGCCAGCAGCTTGCTCGGGCGGGGAGTCCAAGAGACCCAGTACTTC. As protein: CASSLLGRGVQETQYF.

This clone was counted a few times. The chain couples TRBV7-8 to TRBJ1-4, with D maybe TRBD1 (6 bases). Trimming took 7 bases from V and 10 from J, leaving 22 bases between them. The CDR3 runs 15 residues. The germline V gene encodes CDR1 SGHVS and CDR2 FQNEAQ. In DNA, the CDR3 is TGTGCCAGCACTCCCCTGGGGAGGGGGAAGGGAAAACTGTTTTTT. This encodes CASTPLGRGKGKLFF.

This rearrangement joins TRBV10-1 to TRBJ2-3; 8 positions agree with TRBD2. V lost 10 bases, J lost 3 bases, and 12 bases stayed unmatched. CDR3 size: 15 residues. CDR1 and CDR2 from the germline V gene are WNHNN and SYGVQD (reference sequence). The CDR3 protein is CAKLAARTGTDTQYF. The DNA of the CDR3 is TGCGCCAAACTAGCGGCTCGAACGGGGACAGATACGCAGTATTTT.

The rearrangement links TRBV28 to TRBJ1-1; perhaps TRBD1 as D (5 bases). Trimming cost V 6 bases and J 1 base, with 9 bases left between them. The length of the CDR3 is 13 residues. Germline V CDR1 and CDR2: MDHEN, SYDVKM. CDR3 region: CASSPRGNTEAFF. CDR3 DNA: TGTGCCAGCAGCCCAAGGGGGAACACTGAAGCTTTCTTT.

The CDR3 bases are TGCAGCGTTGAACCGGCAGCGGGTCGGAGTGAGACCCAGTACTTC. It codes for CSVEPAAGRSETQYF. The chain carries TRBV29-1 and TRBJ2-5, with a tentative D call TRBD2 (6 bases). The CDR3 extends over 15 amino acids. The V gene lost 2 bases and the J gene lost 5 bases, with 18 bases spanning the gap. CDR1 is SQVTM, CDR2 ANQGSEA, per germline.

The gene calls are TRBV2 and TRBJ1-1, with TRBD1 matching over 9 bases. The CDR3 spans 15 residues. V dropped 6 bases and J dropped 5; count of bases not matched to a gene: 10. Germline CDR1 reads SNHLY; CDR2 reads FYNNEI. The CDR3 DNA reads TGTGCCAGCAGATTCTCCCCCGGGACAGGGACTGAAGCTTTCTTT. This sequence encodes CASRFSPGTGTEAFF.

A remark on this clone: This specimen includes other DNA sequences encoding the same CDR3. The rearrangement links TRBV12-3 or TRBV12-4 to TRBJ1-2, with D possibly TRBD1 on 6 matching bases. There are 13 residues in the CDR3. Trimming stripped 5 bases from V and 4 bases from J, with 11 bases between. This CDR3 reads CASSPDRFYGYTF. Here the CDR3 DNA reads TGTGCCAGCAGTCCTGACAGGTTCTATGGCTACACCTTC.

The chain employs TRBV12-3 or TRBV12-4 and TRBJ2-1; D is ambiguous. CDR3 length: 13 residues. V was clipped by 6 bases and J by 4 bases, with 10 bases between them. CDR3 sequence reads: CASSLARYNEQFF. The CDR3 DNA sequence: TGTGCCAGCAGCCTGGCCCGATACAATGAGCAGTTCTTC.

This clone is a singleton in its sample. The chain has TRBV5-1 and TRBJ1-6; 7 bases fit TRBD1. This CDR3 has 15 residues. Germline assignment: CDR1 SGHRS and CDR2 YFSETQ. Losses at the gene ends were 1 base for V and 10 bases for J; bases not matched to a gene: 8. The CDR3 sequence is CASSLSPGGNSPLHF. The CDR3 DNA reads as TGCGCCAGCAGCTTGTCACCAGGGGGTAACTCACCCCTCCACTTT.

The chain carries TRBV20-1 and TRBJ2-5; possible D gene TRBD1, 6 bases. Trimming took 3 bases from V and 2 from J, leaving 19 bases between them. The CDR3 runs 16 residues. Germline CDR1 and CDR2: DFQATT and SNEGSKA (reference sequence). CDR3 residues: CSASKSFGQKQETQYF. The CDR3 DNA sequence: TGCAGTGCTAGTAAATCATTCGGACAGAAACAAGAGACCCAGTACTTC.

J is TRBJ1-6 and V is TRBV12-5, with D tentatively TRBD1 (5 bases). Germline-derived CDR1 and CDR2 are LGHNT and FRNRAP. This CDR3 spans 14 amino acids. V was cut by 1 base and J by 7 bases, with 8 bases left in between. The CDR3 coding sequence is TGTGCTAGTGGTTTGGGTCAGGGAAATTCACCCCTCCACTTT. Translation gives CASGLGQGNSPLHF.

V gene TRBV7-8 combines with J gene TRBJ2-1; 13 bases are shared with TRBD2. With 6 bases clipped from V and 10 bases from J, the junction kept 9 bases outside the gene matches. CDR1 is SGHVS and CDR2 is FQNEAQ in the germline V gene. The CDR3 loop spans 15 amino acids. CDR3 region: CASSHRTSGSNEQFF. The CDR3 DNA follows: TGTGCCAGCAGTCACAGGACTAGCGGGAGTAACGAGCAGTTCTTC.

The chain recombines TRBV29-1 with TRBJ2-1; 12 bases line up with TRBD2. This CDR3 contains 14 residues. After removal of 8 bases from V and 2 bases from J, the junction contained 4 bases not matched to a gene. Germline lookup yields CDR1 SQVTM and CDR2 ANQGSEA. Here the CDR3 reads CSIRLAGAYNEQFF. The CDR3 nucleotides read TGCAGCATTAGACTAGCGGGAGCCTACAATGAGCAGTTCTTC.

The gene calls are TRBV2 and TRBJ2-1, with D perhaps matching TRBD1 (5 bases). The length of the CDR3 is 13 residues. V dropped 11 bases and J dropped 0 bases, with 11 bases sitting between them. Germline V gene sequence: CDR1 SNHLY, CDR2 FYNNEI. The DNA of the CDR3 is TGTGCCGGGGCGGTCCTCTCCTACAATGAGCAGTTCTTC. As protein: CAGAVLSYNEQFF.

This sequence joins TRBV20-1 and TRBJ2-1; 8 bases line up with TRBD2. CDR1 is DFQATT, CDR2 SNEGSKA, per germline (reference sequence). The CDR3 consists of 16 residues. The J segment lost 0 bases and the V segment lost 3 bases, leaving 7 bases of the junction unmatched. The CDR3 loop reads CSASPPGTSSYNEQFF. For the CDR3, the DNA is TGCAGTGCTAGTCCCCCCGGGACTAGCTCCTACAATGAGCAGTTCTTC.

V is TRBV28 and J is TRBJ2-1; 8 bases fit TRBD2. Germline loops: CDR1 MDHEN, CDR2 SYDVKM. The CDR3 loop spans 15 amino acids. With V trimmed by 5 bases and J by 1 base, 4 bases remained unmatched. The CDR3 coding sequence is TGTGCCAGCAGTCATAGCGGGGCGTCCTACAATGAGCAGTTCTTC. Residues: CASSHSGASYNEQFF.

This clone showed up just once. V and J are TRBV19 and TRBJ1-5; D remains ambiguous. Deletions cut 6 bases from V and 3 bases from J, with 9 bases between. Germline-derived CDR1 and CDR2 are LNHDA and SQIVND (reference sequence). CDR3 length: 13 amino acids. For the CDR3, the DNA is TGTGCCAGTAGAAGAGGGCACAATCAGCCCCAGCATTTT. It encodes CASRRGHNQPQHF. Full variable domain (rest looked up from reference TRBV19 and TRBJ1-5): DGGITQSPKYLFRKEGQNVTLSCEQNLNHDAMYWYRQDPGQGLRLIYYSQIVNDFQKGDIAEGYSVSREKKESFPLTVTSAQKNPTAFYLCASRRGHNQPQHFGDGTRLSIL.